This entry describes one T cell receptor beta chain. Germline V gene sequence: CDR1 SGHTS, CDR2 YDEGEE. V was shortened by 0 bases and J by 7 bases, with 11 bases between the two germline ends. This CDR3 spans 15 amino acids. This sample stems from a study of T cells in Graves' hyperthyroidism and ophthalmopathy. TCR beta CDR3 sequences were amplified from RNA transcripts. The study used the HTBI primer set for a first-round RT-PCR of the TCR CDR3. Via MiXCR, TCRdb re-called the multiplex PCR reads, giving one row per CDR3 protein. Among some 620,000 distinct CDR3 sequences listed, around 15% were seen once. This sample holds PBMCs from 10 ml fresh peripheral blood.

The TCR sequence derives from a woman aged 25 to 39 with Graves' hyperthyroidism. Sequencing used blood. This rearrangement joins TRBV5-8 to TRBJ1-6; D is possibly TRBD1 (5 bases). The CDR3 loop is CASSLAGGINSPLHF. The CDR3 DNA is TGTGCCAGCAGCTTGGCCGGGGGAATCAATTCACCCCTCCACTTT.